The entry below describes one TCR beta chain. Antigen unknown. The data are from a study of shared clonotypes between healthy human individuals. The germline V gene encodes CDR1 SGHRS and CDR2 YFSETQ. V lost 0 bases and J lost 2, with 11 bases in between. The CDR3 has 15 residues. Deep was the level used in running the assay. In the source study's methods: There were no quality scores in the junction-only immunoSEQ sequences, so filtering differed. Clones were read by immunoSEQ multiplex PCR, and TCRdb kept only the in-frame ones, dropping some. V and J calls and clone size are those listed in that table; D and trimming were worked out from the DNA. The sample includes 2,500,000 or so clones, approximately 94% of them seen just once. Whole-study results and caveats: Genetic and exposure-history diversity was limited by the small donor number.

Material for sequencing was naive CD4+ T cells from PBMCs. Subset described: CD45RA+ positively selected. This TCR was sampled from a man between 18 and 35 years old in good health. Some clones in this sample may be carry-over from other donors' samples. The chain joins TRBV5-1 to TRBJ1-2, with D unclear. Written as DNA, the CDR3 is TGCGCCAGCAGCTTGGCGGCCGGGGTGAACTATGGCTACACCTTC. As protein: CASSLAAGVNYGYTF.